A selection of T cell receptor beta chains follows, all from one sample in a study of cytomegalovirus exposure and HLA in healthy donors. Profiled with immunoSEQ multiplex PCR; TCRdb holds only in-frame clones, not every one. This sample carries about 49,000 clones, 92% of them seen once, and the ten largest clones take almost 1.5%. Sequenced material: PBMCs. The receptors originated from a man aged 18-30 years in good health and CMV-seronegative. CDR3s include the opening cysteine and the closing phenylalanine or tryptophan. D genes are given only for firm matches.

v_call	j_call	d_call	cdr3_aa	cdr3_nt
TRBV7-9	TRBJ1-2	TRBD1	CASSKTDRGIYGYTF	TGTGCCAGCAGCAAGACGGACAGGGGAATCTATGGCTACACCTTC
TRBV29-1	TRBJ2-6	.	CSVAGTPTSGANVLTF	TGCAGCGTTGCCGGGACACCGACCTCTGGGGCCAACGTCCTGACTTTC
TRBV29-1	TRBJ2-5	TRBD1	CSVGGQVREETQYF	TGCAGCGTTGGAGGACAGGTTCGAGAAGAGACCCAGTACTTC
TRBV7-9	TRBJ2-1	TRBD2	CASSVGTSEYNEQFF	TGTGCCAGCAGTGTTGGCACTAGCGAATACAATGAGCAGTTCTTC
TRBV14	TRBJ2-2	TRBD2	CASSQDLIAGGFNTGELFF	TGTGCCAGCAGCCAAGATCTAATAGCGGGGGGATTTAACACCGGGGAGCTGTTTTTT
TRBV27	TRBJ2-5	.	CASSLLGGRETQYF	TGTGCCAGCAGTTTATTAGGAGGTAGAGAGACCCAGTACTTC
TRBV7-8	TRBJ2-7	TRBD2	CASSLDAVASGSYEQYF	TGTGCCAGCAGCTTAGACGCAGTGGCTAGCGGGAGCTACGAGCAGTACTTC
TRBV5-8	TRBJ1-5	.	CASSRKGYQNQPQHF	TGTGCCAGCAGCCGAAAGGGGTACCAGAATCAGCCCCAGCATTTT
TRBV9	TRBJ2-1	.	CASSASGESSYNEQFF	TGTGCCAGCAGCGCTTCGGGGGAGAGCTCCTACAATGAGCAGTTCTTC
TRBV11-2	TRBJ2-7	.	CASSLGGQPSYEQYF	TGTGCCAGCAGCTTAGGCGGACAGCCTTCCTACGAGCAGTACTTC
TRBV5-1	TRBJ1-1	.	CASRGGNTEAFF	TGCGCCAGCAGGGGAGGAAACACTGAAGCTTTCTTT
TRBV6-6	TRBJ2-7	TRBD2	CASSRTRVGYEQYF	TGTGCCAGCAGTAGGACTAGGGTGGGGTACGAGCAGTACTTC
TRBV29-1	TRBJ1-1	.	CSVEEGRGAFF	TGCAGCGTTGAAGAGGGAAGGGGAGCTTTCTTT
TRBV6-1	TRBJ1-1	TRBD1	CASNQDRGYTEAFF	TGTGCCAGCAACCAGGACAGGGGATATACTGAAGCTTTCTTT
TRBV7-6	TRBJ2-5	TRBD1	CASSPGQGGETQYF	TGTGCCAGCAGCCCGGGACAGGGAGGAGAGACCCAGTACTTC
TRBV7-2	TRBJ2-1	TRBD1	CASSVGTVSNEQFF	TGTGCCAGCAGCGTCGGGACAGTAAGCAATGAGCAGTTCTTC
TRBV19	TRBJ2-3	.	CASRRAAPTDTQYF	TGTGCCAGTAGACGCGCCGCCCCGACAGATACGCAGTATTTT
TRBV5-1	TRBJ1-1	.	CASSLGAPNTEAFF	TGCGCCAGCAGCTTGGGGGCCCCGAACACTGAAGCTTTCTTT
TRBV2	TRBJ2-1	.	CASNRVSAYNEQFF	TGTGCCAGTAACAGGGTTTCAGCCTACAATGAGCAGTTCTTC
TRBV27	TRBJ2-7	TRBD2	CASRASGSSGYEQYF	TGTGCCAGCAGGGCTAGCGGGAGTTCTGGCTACGAGCAGTACTTC
TRBV11-3	TRBJ2-1	.	CASSLDGELSEQFF	TGTGCCAGCAGCTTAGATGGGGAGTTAAGCGAGCAGTTCTTC
TRBV4-2	TRBJ2-3	.	CASRKGDRTDTQYF	TGTGCCAGCCGAAAGGGGGATCGCACAGATACGCAGTATTTT
TRBV5-1	TRBJ2-5	TRBD1	CASRVGQPQETQYF	TGCGCCAGCAGGGTGGGACAGCCCCAAGAGACCCAGTACTTC
TRBV11-2	TRBJ2-5	.	CASSYTGPGETQYF	TGTGCCAGCAGCTATACAGGGCCGGGGGAGACCCAGTACTTC